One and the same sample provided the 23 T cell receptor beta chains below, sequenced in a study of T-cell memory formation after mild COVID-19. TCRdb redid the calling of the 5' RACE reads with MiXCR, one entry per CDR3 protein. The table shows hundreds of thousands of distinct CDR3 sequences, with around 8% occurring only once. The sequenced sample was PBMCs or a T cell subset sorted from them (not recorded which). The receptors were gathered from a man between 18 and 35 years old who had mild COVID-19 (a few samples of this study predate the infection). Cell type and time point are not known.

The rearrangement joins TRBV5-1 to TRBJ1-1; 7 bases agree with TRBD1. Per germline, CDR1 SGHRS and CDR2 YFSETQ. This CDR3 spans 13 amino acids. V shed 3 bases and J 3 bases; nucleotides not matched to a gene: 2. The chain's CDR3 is CASSYQGDTEAFF. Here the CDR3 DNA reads TGCGCCAGCAGCTATCAGGGGGACACTGAAGCTTTCTTT.

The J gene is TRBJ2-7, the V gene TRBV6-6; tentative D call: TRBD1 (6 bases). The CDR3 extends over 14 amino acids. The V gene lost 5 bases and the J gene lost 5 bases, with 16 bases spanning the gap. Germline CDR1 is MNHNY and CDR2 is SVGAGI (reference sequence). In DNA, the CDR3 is TGTGCCAGCAGTCCCGCAAACAGGGACCACGAGCAGTACGTC. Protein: CASSPANRDHEQYV.

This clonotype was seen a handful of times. The CDR3 loop reads CASRNRDGEVEQYF. The DNA of the CDR3 is TGTGCCAGCAGGAACCGGGACGGGGAGGTGGAGCAGTACTTC. The rearrangement links TRBV6-1 to TRBJ2-7; perhaps TRBD2 as D (6 bases). The germline V gene has CDR1 MNHNS and CDR2 SASEGT. The CDR3 contains 14 residues. Trimming left V 6 bases short and J 7 bases short, with 19 bases between.

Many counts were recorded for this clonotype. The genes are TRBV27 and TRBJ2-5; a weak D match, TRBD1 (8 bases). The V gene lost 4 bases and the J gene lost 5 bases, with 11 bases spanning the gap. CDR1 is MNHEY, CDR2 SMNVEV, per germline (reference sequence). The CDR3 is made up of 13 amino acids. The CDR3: CASSSQGGETQYF. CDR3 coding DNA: TGTGCCAGCAGTTCACAGGGGGGGGAGACCCAGTACTTC.

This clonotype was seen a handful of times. CDR3 protein: CASSQVPYATRLAGEETQYF. CDR3 sequence (DNA): TGCGCCAGCAGCCAAGTACCCTATGCCACAAGACTAGCGGGGGAAGAGACCCAGTACTTC. The rearrangement joins TRBV4-3 to TRBJ2-5, with 12 bases fitting TRBD2. V dropped 1 base and J dropped 3; count of bases not matched to a gene: 15. The CDR3 covers 20 residues. Germline CDR1 and CDR2: LGHNA and YSLEER.

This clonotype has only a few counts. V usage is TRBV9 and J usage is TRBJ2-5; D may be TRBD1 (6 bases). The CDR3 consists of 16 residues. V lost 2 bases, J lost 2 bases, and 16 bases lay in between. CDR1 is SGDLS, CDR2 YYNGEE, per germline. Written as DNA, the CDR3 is TGTGCCAGCAGCGTCGGGGCCGGGACATTACAAGAGACCCAGTACTTC. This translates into CASSVGAGTLQETQYF.

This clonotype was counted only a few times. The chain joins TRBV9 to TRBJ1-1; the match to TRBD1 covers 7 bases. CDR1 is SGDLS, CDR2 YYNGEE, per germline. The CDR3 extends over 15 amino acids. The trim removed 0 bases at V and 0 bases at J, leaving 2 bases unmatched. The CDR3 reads CASSVVGQMNTEAFF. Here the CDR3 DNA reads TGTGCCAGCAGCGTAGTGGGACAGATGAACACTGAAGCTTTCTTT.

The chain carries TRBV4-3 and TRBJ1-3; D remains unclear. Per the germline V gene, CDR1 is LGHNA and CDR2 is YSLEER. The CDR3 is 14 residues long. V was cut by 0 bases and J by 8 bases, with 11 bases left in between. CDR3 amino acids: CASSQDQIVDTIYF. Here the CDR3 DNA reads TGCGCCAGCAGCCAAGACCAAATTGTGGACACCATATATTTT.

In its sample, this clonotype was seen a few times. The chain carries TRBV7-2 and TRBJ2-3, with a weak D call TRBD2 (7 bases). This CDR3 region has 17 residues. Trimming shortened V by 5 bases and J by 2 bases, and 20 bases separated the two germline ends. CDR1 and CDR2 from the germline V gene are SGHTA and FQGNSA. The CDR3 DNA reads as TGTGCCAGCAGCCGCCTTGGGCGGGGGCCTAACACAGATACGCAGTATTTT. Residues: CASSRLGRGPNTDTQYF.

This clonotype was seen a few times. The CDR3 reads CSVGAIDGYTF. CDR3 coding DNA: TGCAGCGTTGGGGCGATTGATGGCTACACCTTC. The chain carries TRBV29-1 and TRBJ1-2; D gene unclear. Germline CDR1 is SQVTM and CDR2 is ANQGSEA. The ends were cut back, 4 bases at V and 6 bases at J, with 9 bases in the middle. The CDR3 length is 11 residues.

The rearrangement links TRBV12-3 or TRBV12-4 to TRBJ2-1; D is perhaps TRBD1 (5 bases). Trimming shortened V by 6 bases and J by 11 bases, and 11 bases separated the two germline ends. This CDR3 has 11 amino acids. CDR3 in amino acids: CASRIGHKQFF. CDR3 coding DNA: TGTGCCAGCAGGATCGGACATAAGCAGTTCTTC.

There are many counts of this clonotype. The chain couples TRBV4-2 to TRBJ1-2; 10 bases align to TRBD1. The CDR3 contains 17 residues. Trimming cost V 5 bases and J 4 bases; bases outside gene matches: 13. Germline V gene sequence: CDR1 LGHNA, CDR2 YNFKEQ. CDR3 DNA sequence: TGTGCCAGCAGCTCTCGGAGACAGGGGGCATTAGTCTATGGCTACACCTTC. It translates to CASSSRRQGALVYGYTF.

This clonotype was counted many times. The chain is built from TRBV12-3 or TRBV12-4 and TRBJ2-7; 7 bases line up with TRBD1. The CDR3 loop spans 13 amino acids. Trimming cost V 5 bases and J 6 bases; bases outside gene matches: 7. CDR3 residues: CASSPGTAGEQYF. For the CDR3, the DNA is TGTGCCAGCAGTCCCGGGACAGCAGGCGAGCAGTACTTC.

CDR3 sequence (DNA): TGTGCCAGCAGCCCCGACAGGGGGCAGGAGGCTTTCTTT. Amino acids: CASSPDRGQEAFF. The chain recombines TRBV7-3 with TRBJ1-1; 10 nucleotides agree with TRBD1. The CDR3 consists of 13 residues. The V and J ends lost 5 bases and 11 bases, in that order; junction bases with no gene match: 8. The germline CDR1 and CDR2 sequences are SGHTA and FQGTGA. The full variable domain, its missing parts supplied by reference TRBV7-3 and TRBJ1-1, is GAGVSQTPSNKVTEKGKYVELRCDPISGHTALYWYRQSLGQGPEFLIYFQGTGAADDSGLPNDRFFAVRPEGSVSTLKIQRTERGDSAVYLCASSPDRGQEAFFGQGTRLTVV.

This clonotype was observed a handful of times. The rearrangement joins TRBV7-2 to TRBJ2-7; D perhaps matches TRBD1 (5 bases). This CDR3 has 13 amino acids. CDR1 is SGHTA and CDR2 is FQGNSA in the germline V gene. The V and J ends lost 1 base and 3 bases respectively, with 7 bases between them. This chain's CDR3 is CASSLGTYYEQYF. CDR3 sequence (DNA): TGTGCCAGCAGCTTAGGGACATACTACGAGCAGTACTTC.

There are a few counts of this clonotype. This chain's CDR3 is CASSPAADPNYGYTF. CDR3 in DNA: TGTGCCAGCTCACCTGCCGCCGATCCTAACTATGGCTACACCTTC. The rearrangement links TRBV18 to TRBJ1-2; D gene ambiguous. V lost 3 bases and J lost 0, with 11 bases in between. The germline V gene has CDR1 KGHSH and CDR2 LQKENI. This CDR3 spans 15 amino acids.

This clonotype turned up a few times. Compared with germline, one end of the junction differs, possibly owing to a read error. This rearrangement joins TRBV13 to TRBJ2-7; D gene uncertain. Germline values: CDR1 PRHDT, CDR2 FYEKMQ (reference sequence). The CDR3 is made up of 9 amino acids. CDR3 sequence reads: CASSWSLYF. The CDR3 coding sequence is TGTGCCAGCAGTTGGAGTCTTTATTTC. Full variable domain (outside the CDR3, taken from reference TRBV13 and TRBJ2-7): AAGVIQSPRHLIKEKRETATLKCYPIPRHDTVYWYQQGPGQDPQFLISFYEKMQSDKGSIPDRFSAQQFSDYHSELNMSSLELGDSALYFCASSWSLYFGPGTRLTVT.

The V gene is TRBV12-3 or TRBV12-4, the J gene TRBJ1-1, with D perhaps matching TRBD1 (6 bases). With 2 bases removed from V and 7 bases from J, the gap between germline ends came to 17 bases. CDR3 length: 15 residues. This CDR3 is CASSLPGARSDEAFF. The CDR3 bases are TGTGCCAGCAGTTTACCGGGGGCGCGTTCGGATGAAGCTTTCTTT.

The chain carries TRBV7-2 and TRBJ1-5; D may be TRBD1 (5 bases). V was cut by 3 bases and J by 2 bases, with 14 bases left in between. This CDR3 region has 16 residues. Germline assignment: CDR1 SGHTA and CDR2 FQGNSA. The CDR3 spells CASSLEYQGGNQPQHF. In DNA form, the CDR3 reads TGTGCCAGCAGCTTGGAATATCAGGGTGGCAATCAGCCCCAGCATTTT. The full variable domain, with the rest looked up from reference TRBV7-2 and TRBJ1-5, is GAGVSQSPSNKVTEKGKDVELRCDPISGHTALYWYRQSLGQGLEFLIYFQGNSAPDKSGLPSDRFSAERTGGSVSTLTIQRTQQEDSAVYLCASSLEYQGGNQPQHFGDGTRLSIL.

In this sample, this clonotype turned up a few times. Here the CDR3 DNA reads TGTGCCAGCAGCGCCCCCGTAATTGGGAGCACAGATACGCAGTATTTT. It yields the protein CASSAPVIGSTDTQYF. The rearrangement joins TRBV11-1 to TRBJ2-3; D unresolved. The CDR3 has 16 residues. Trimming took off 5 bases at V and 0 bases at J, with 15 bases between the two ends. Looked up from germline, CDR1 is SGHAT and CDR2 is FQDESV (reference sequence).

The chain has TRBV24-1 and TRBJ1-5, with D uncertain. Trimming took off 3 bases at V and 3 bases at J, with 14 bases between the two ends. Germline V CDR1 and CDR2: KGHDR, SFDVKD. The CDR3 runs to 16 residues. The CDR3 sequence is CATSDGPFASNQPQHF. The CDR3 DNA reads TGTGCCACCAGTGATGGTCCTTTCGCCTCCAATCAGCCCCAGCATTTT.

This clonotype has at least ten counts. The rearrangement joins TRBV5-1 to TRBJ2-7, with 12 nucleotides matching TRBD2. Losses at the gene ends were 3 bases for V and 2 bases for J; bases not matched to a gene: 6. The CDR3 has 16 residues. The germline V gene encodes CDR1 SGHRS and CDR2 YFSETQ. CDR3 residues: CASSWTLAGGAYEQYF. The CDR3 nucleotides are TGCGCCAGCAGCTGGACGCTAGCGGGGGGGGCCTACGAGCAGTACTTC.

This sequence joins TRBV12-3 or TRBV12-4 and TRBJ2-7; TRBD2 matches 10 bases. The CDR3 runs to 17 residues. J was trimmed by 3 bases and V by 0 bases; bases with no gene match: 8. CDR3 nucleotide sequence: TGTGCCAGCAGTTTAGCTAGCGGGGGGTCCTTAATCTACGAGCAGTACTTC. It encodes CASSLASGGSLIYEQYF.